The rows below give T cell receptor beta chains drawn from one sample of a study of cytomegalovirus exposure and HLA in healthy donors. The table came from immunoSEQ multiplex PCR; TCRdb's copy has only in-frame clones and leaves some out. The table has some 130,000 clones, 70% to 85% seen once. Material: PBMCs. These receptor sequences come from a boy younger than 10 in good health and CMV-seronegative. Both conserved end residues are trimmed from each CDR3.

ASSLVGGRYNYGYT,TRBV7-8,TRBJ1-2
ASSLWAGFGANVLT,TRBV7-6,TRBJ2-6
ASRAGSGDHNEQF,TRBV6-4,TRBJ2-1
ASSASGGDFYEQY,TRBV6-5,TRBJ2-7
ASSRTAYGYT,TRBV25-1,TRBJ1-2
ASSHQGGGANVLT,TRBV4-2,TRBJ2-6
ASSIQTGGYEQY,TRBV19,TRBJ2-7
ASNPGWSNEQF,TRBV6-5,TRBJ2-1
ASSLRLGGGTDTQY,TRBV7-9,TRBJ2-3
ASSGPDSSYNSPLH,TRBV7-9,TRBJ1-6
ATTSRTSKDTQY,TRBV6-5,TRBJ2-3
ASSREPGQVFTEAF,TRBV5-5,TRBJ1-1
ASSQEPGTGLFDT,TRBV4-3,TRBJ1-2
ASSWDSNYNEQF,TRBV5-1,TRBJ2-1
ASSQEGDSTDTQY,TRBV4-3,TRBJ2-3
ASSYRTGNTGELF,TRBV5-4,TRBJ2-2
ASSLAGTGYGNTIY,TRBV5-1,TRBJ1-3
AVPRGKVEGYT,TRBV28,TRBJ1-2
ASSLDRDTEAF,TRBV11-3,TRBJ1-1
AISRLDGGNTEAF,TRBV10-3,TRBJ1-1
ASSQNGLAGGYEQF,TRBV7-9,TRBJ2-1
ASSVASGLTDTQY,TRBV5-1,TRBJ2-3
SVLSRFPEQF,TRBV29-1,TRBJ2-1